The next 31 T cell receptor beta chains were all read from a single sample in a study of Graves' ophthalmopathy and Graves' hyperthyroidism. Researchers took RNA transcripts and amplified TCR beta CDR3 regions from them. Second-round multiplex PCR followed a first-round RT-PCR using HTBI primers. TCRdb reprocessed the multiplex PCR reads via MiXCR and lists one record per CDR3 protein. Among 350,000 to 450,000 distinct CDR3 sequences listed, about 16% were seen once. Sequenced input: peripheral blood. The receptor source for this set is a young woman with Graves' ophthalmopathy.

The chain recombines TRBV14 with TRBJ2-5, with TRBD1 matching 7 bases. J lost 5 bases, V lost 5 bases, and 5 bases had no gene match. Per the germline V gene, CDR1 is SGHDN and CDR2 is FVKESK. The CDR3 runs to 13 residues. The CDR3 region is CASSYRGYETQYF. CDR3 in DNA: TGTGCCAGCAGCTACAGGGGATACGAGACCCAGTACTTC. Full variable domain (remainder filled in from reference TRBV14 and TRBJ2-5): EAGVTQFPSHSVIEKGQTVTLRCDPISGHDNLYWYRRVMGKEIKFLLHFVKESKQDESGMPNNRFLAERTGGTYSTLKVQPAELEDSGVYFCASSYRGYETQYFGPGTRLLVL.

This clonotype was counted only a few times. V usage is TRBV6-1 and J usage is TRBJ2-5; the D gene could be TRBD1 or TRBD2 (6 bases each). This CDR3 spans 14 amino acids. Per the germline V gene, CDR1 is MNHNS and CDR2 is SASEGT. Trimming took 8 bases from V and 5 from J, leaving 18 bases between them. The CDR3 reads CASSRVGGPETQYF. CDR3 DNA sequence: TGTGCCAGCTCCCGGGTAGGGGGGCCGGAGACCCAGTACTTC.

In its sample, this clonotype was seen many times. The chain uses TRBV28 and TRBJ2-6; 7 bases fit TRBD1. CDR1 and CDR2 (germline): MDHEN, SYDVKM. Losses at the gene ends were 5 bases for V and 0 bases for J; bases not matched to a gene: 7. The CDR3 runs to 17 residues. The CDR3 bases are TGTGCCAGCAGTGCCGGGACAGCCCACTCTGGGGCCAACGTCCTGACTTTC. Protein product: CASSAGTAHSGANVLTF.

Many counts were recorded for this clonotype. V usage is TRBV6-1 and J usage is TRBJ2-5; D unresolved. The CDR3 has 18 amino acids. V was clipped by 6 bases and J by 6 bases, with 29 bases between them. The germline V gene has CDR1 MNHNS and CDR2 SASEGT. The CDR3 protein is CASSPAIVGSTRRKTQYF. Here the CDR3 DNA reads TGTGCCAGCAGCCCTGCAATAGTTGGGTCTACTCGTAGGAAGACCCAGTACTTC.

The CDR3 sequence: CASRSLRETQYF. The CDR3 DNA sequence: TGTGCCAGCAGAAGCCTACGAGAGACCCAGTACTTC. The chain couples TRBV27 to TRBJ2-5; D is ambiguous. V shed 6 bases and J shed 4 bases, with 9 bases lying between them. CDR1 and CDR2 from the germline V gene are MNHEY and SMNVEV (reference sequence). The CDR3 is 12 amino acids.

The V gene is TRBV27, the J gene TRBJ2-5; 7 bases align to TRBD2. Germline V gene data show CDR1 as MNHEY and CDR2 as SMNVEV (reference sequence). V shed 5 bases, J shed 3 bases, and the junction held 9 bases outside the gene matches. The CDR3 has 15 residues. This chain's CDR3 is CASSPSLAAKETQYF. The CDR3 region has the DNA TGTGCCAGCAGTCCCTCCCTAGCGGCCAAAGAGACCCAGTACTTC.

This clonotype was detected ten times or more. The chain couples TRBV19 to TRBJ2-5, with TRBD1 identical over 7 bases. Losses at the gene ends were 2 bases for V and 4 bases for J; bases not matched to a gene: 7. Germline lookup yields CDR1 LNHDA and CDR2 SQIVND (reference sequence). The CDR3 has 15 residues. The CDR3 protein is CASSILPGGGETQYF. The CDR3 DNA reads as TGTGCCAGTAGTATACTTCCAGGGGGTGGAGAGACCCAGTACTTC.

This clonotype appeared many times. The chain joins TRBV7-8 to TRBJ2-7, with D unclear. The V gene lost 3 bases and the J gene lost 6 bases, with 12 bases spanning the gap. The CDR3 sequence is 13 residues long. Germline loops: CDR1 SGHVS, CDR2 FQNEAQ. The CDR3 coding sequence is TGTGCCAGCAGCTTCTACACCGCCCCCGAGCAGTACTTC. Protein sequence: CASSFYTAPEQYF.

This clonotype was observed at least ten times. The DNA of the CDR3 is TGTGCCAGCAGCAAAGGACTAGCGAGGGGCGAGCAGTACTTC. This encodes CASSKGLARGEQYF. V and J are TRBV6-2 or TRBV6-3 and TRBJ2-7; TRBD2 matches 9 bases. The CDR3 loop spans 14 amino acids. V gave up 6 bases and J gave up 6 bases; unmatched junction bases: 9. The germline V gene encodes CDR1 MNHEY and CDR2 SVGEGT.

This clonotype has ten or more counts. The chain combines TRBV29-1 with TRBJ2-4, with D possibly matching TRBD2 (6 bases). The CDR3 totals 12 residues. Germline CDR1 SQVTM, CDR2 ANQGSEA. The V and J ends lost 8 bases and 4 bases respectively, with 12 bases between them. The chain's CDR3 is CSTFGGKNIQYF. CDR3 coding DNA: TGCAGCACTTTTGGGGGGAAAAACATTCAGTACTTC. Full variable domain (remainder filled in from reference TRBV29-1 and TRBJ2-4): SAVISQKPSRDICQRGTSLTIQCQVDSQVTMMFWYRQQPGQSLTLIATANQGSEATYESGFVIDKFPISRPNLTFSTLTVSNMSPEDSSIYLCSTFGGKNIQYFGAGTRLSVL.

Ten or more counts support this clonotype. The rearrangement links TRBV27 to TRBJ1-1; TRBD1 agrees at 7 bases. This CDR3 region has 13 residues. Germline V gene data show CDR1 as MNHEY and CDR2 as SMNVEV (reference sequence). V trimming: 6 bases; J trimming: 5 bases; junction bases outside the gene matches: 6. CDR3 coding DNA: TGTGCCAGCAGGGACTACAGGGGAACTGAAGCTTTCTTT. Amino acid sequence: CASRDYRGTEAFF.

The J gene is TRBJ2-7, the V gene TRBV6-1; D not resolved. The CDR3 loop spans 14 amino acids. Trimming took off 6 bases at V and 3 bases at J, with 15 bases between the two ends. The germline CDR1 and CDR2 sequences are MNHNS and SASEGT. CDR3 loop: CASRRPDQIYEQYF. As DNA, the CDR3 is TGTGCCAGCAGGAGGCCCGACCAAATCTACGAGCAGTACTTC.

In its sample, this clonotype was seen many times. This chain joins TRBV28 and TRBJ1-2; D gene unclear. Looked up from germline, CDR1 is MDHEN and CDR2 is SYDVKM. The CDR3 consists of 13 residues. The V and J ends lost 7 bases and 0 bases respectively, with 9 bases between them. This CDR3 is CASIRDSNYGYTF. The DNA for the CDR3 is TGTGCCAGCATTCGAGATTCTAACTATGGCTACACCTTC.

V is TRBV5-1 and J is TRBJ2-7, with 13 bases lining up with TRBD2. CDR3 size: 15 residues. Germline V CDR1 and CDR2: SGHRS, YFSETQ. Germline trimming cut 3 bases from V and 4 bases from J; bases unmatched to any gene: 4. The DNA of the CDR3 is TGCGCCAGCAGCTGGGGGACTAGCGGGGTATACGAGCAGTACTTC. Translated, it gives CASSWGTSGVYEQYF.

This clonotype turned up a few times. The rearrangement uses TRBV28 and TRBJ1-2; D remains ambiguous. V gave up 6 bases and J gave up 4 bases, with 9 bases separating them. CDR1 is MDHEN, CDR2 SYDVKM, per germline. The CDR3 contains 12 residues. DNA for the CDR3: TGTGCCAGCAGGGCAGGAGTCTATGGCTACACCTTC. Its protein is CASRAGVYGYTF.

This clonotype showed up many times. V gene TRBV11-2 combines with J gene TRBJ2-5; D ambiguous. CDR1 SGHAT and CDR2 FQNNGV come from the germline V gene. The CDR3 covers 14 residues. V lost 6 bases and J lost 0, with 11 bases in between. For the CDR3, the DNA is TGTGCCAGCAGTCCCGGACCAAACCAAGAGACCCAGTACTTC. As protein: CASSPGPNQETQYF.

This clonotype came up many times. V is TRBV20-1 and J is TRBJ2-7; 10 nucleotides line up with TRBD2. The CDR3 extends over 14 amino acids. After removal of 3 bases from V and 3 bases from J, the junction contained 5 bases not matched to a gene. CDR1 is DFQATT, CDR2 SNEGSKA, per germline (reference sequence). In DNA, the CDR3 is TGCAGTGCTAGTAAGCGGGGGGGACTCTACGAGCAGTACTTC. The encoded protein is CSASKRGGLYEQYF.

In this sample, this clonotype turned up many times. The genes are TRBV12-3 or TRBV12-4 and TRBJ1-2; TRBD1 matches at 10 bases. Losses at the gene ends were 6 bases for V and 8 bases for J; bases not matched to a gene: 3. The CDR3 runs to 12 residues. CDR3: CASRTGGHGYTF. In nucleotides, the CDR3 is TGTGCCAGCAGGACAGGGGGCCACGGCTACACCTTC.

The chain couples TRBV6-1 to TRBJ1-6; TRBD1 matches at 7 bases. Germline assignment: CDR1 MNHNS and CDR2 SASEGT. J gave up 6 bases and V 5 bases, and 10 bases lay outside the gene matches. This CDR3 is 16 amino acids long. In nucleotides, the CDR3 is TGTGCCAGCAGTCCGGACAGGATTAGCACTAATTCACCCCTCCACTTT. It is translated as CASSPDRISTNSPLHF.

This clonotype occurred many times. The rearrangement joins TRBV6-2 or TRBV6-3 to TRBJ1-2; the D is unclear. V was trimmed by 4 bases and J by 0 bases, leaving 12 bases between them. This CDR3 region has 15 residues. Germline-derived CDR1 and CDR2 are MNHEY and SVGEGT. The CDR3 DNA follows: TGTGCCAGCAGTTTGCGACTCCGGCCTAACTATGGCTACACCTTC. It yields the protein CASSLRLRPNYGYTF.

The CDR3 here is CASSSQGGSNQPQHF. The CDR3 DNA reads TGTGCCAGCAGTTCTCAGGGTGGGAGCAATCAGCCCCAGCATTTT. The chain recombines TRBV12-3 or TRBV12-4 with TRBJ1-5, with TRBD1 as a possible D gene (5 bases). The CDR3 runs 15 residues. The ends were cut back, 4 bases at V and 1 base at J, with 11 bases in the middle.

This clonotype was seen many times. This chain joins TRBV7-2 and TRBJ2-5; 7 bases map to TRBD2. The CDR3 has 16 residues. V lost 4 bases to trimming and J lost 2 bases; unmatched junction nucleotides: 10. CDR1 and CDR2 (germline): SGHTA, FQGNSA. The CDR3 coding sequence is TGTGCCAGCAGCTCAATCACGCTAGCGGTACAAGAGACCCAGTACTTC. This codes for CASSSITLAVQETQYF.

This clonotype has a count of ten or more. The chain joins TRBV20-1 to TRBJ1-5; weak D call: TRBD1 (5 bases). CDR1 and CDR2 from the germline V gene are DFQATT and SNEGSKA (reference sequence). The CDR3 covers 15 residues. V shed 3 bases and J shed 2 bases, with 14 bases lying between them. CDR3 amino acids: CSARSGGHGNQPQHF. The CDR3 DNA is TGCAGTGCTAGGAGTGGGGGTCACGGCAATCAGCCCCAGCATTTT.

This clonotype came up many times. The chain employs TRBV7-2 and TRBJ1-5; D may be TRBD1 (6 bases). The CDR3 has 13 amino acids. Trimming took 1 base from V and 7 from J, leaving 8 bases between them. Looked up from germline, CDR1 is SGHTA and CDR2 is FQGNSA. The CDR3 DNA follows: TGTGCCAGCAGCTTAGAGGGGGACCAGCCCCAGCATTTT. Its translation is CASSLEGDQPQHF.

Many counts were recorded for this clonotype. The rearrangement joins TRBV5-6 to TRBJ2-5, with unresolved D. V was trimmed by 3 bases and J by 4 bases, leaving 13 bases between them. Germline values: CDR1 SGHDT, CDR2 YYEEEE. The CDR3 consists of 14 residues. The CDR3 region has the DNA TGTGCCAGCAGCTACGCCTCATTTCCAGAGACCCAGTACTTC. Amino acids: CASSYASFPETQYF.

This clonotype came up many times. The rearrangement joins TRBV28 to TRBJ2-7; 9 bases agree with TRBD2. This CDR3 has 14 residues. Losses at the gene ends were 2 bases for V and 6 bases for J; bases not matched to a gene: 5. Germline-derived CDR1 and CDR2 are MDHEN and SYDVKM. This chain's CDR3 is CASSLAGGNAEQYF. CDR3 sequence (DNA): TGTGCCAGCAGTTTAGCGGGGGGGAACGCCGAGCAGTACTTC.

This clonotype was picked up many times. The gene calls are TRBV7-2 and TRBJ2-5; a weak D match, TRBD1 (7 bases). The CDR3 is made up of 13 amino acids. Germline-derived CDR1 and CDR2 are SGHTA and FQGNSA. V shed 6 bases and J shed 5 bases, with 13 bases lying between them. CDR3 coding DNA: TGTGCCAGCAGTTTGGCAGGGGGGGAGACCCAGTACTTC. Translated: CASSLAGGETQYF. Drawing the rest from reference TRBV7-2 and TRBJ2-5, the complete variable domain is GAGVSQSPSNKVTEKGKDVELRCDPISGHTALYWYRQSLGQGLEFLIYFQGNSAPDKSGLPSDRFSAERTGGSVSTLTIQRTQQEDSAVYLCASSLAGGETQYFGPGTRLLVL.

This clonotype was observed at least ten times. This chain uses TRBV7-2 with TRBJ2-5; the D call may be TRBD1 or TRBD2 (5 bases each). Germline V gene lookup returns CDR1 SGHTA and CDR2 FQGNSA. V gave up 6 bases and J gave up 5 bases, with 19 bases separating them. The CDR3 covers 15 residues. The CDR3 nucleotides are TGTGCCAGCAGACCGCCCCAACAGTGGGGGGAGACCCAGTACTTC. This gives the protein CASRPPQQWGETQYF.

The chain employs TRBV28 and TRBJ1-1; possibly TRBD1 for D (5 bases). The V end was cut by 0 bases, the J end by 1 base, with 9 bases between. CDR1 is MDHEN and CDR2 is SYDVKM in the germline V gene. This CDR3 is built from 15 residues. The CDR3 nucleotides read TGTGCCAGCAGTTTATGGAACGACAGGAACACTGAAGCTTTCTTT. Translated: CASSLWNDRNTEAFF.

This clonotype was detected many times. The chain recombines TRBV6-2 or TRBV6-3 with TRBJ1-1; 8 bases line up with TRBD1. This CDR3 has 14 residues. The V segment lost 2 bases and the J segment 4 bases; nucleotides outside the gene matches: 3. Germline-derived CDR1 and CDR2 are MNHEY and SVGEGT. CDR3 amino acids: CASSYQGAGTEAFF. Here the CDR3 DNA reads TGTGCCAGCAGTTACCAGGGGGCTGGCACTGAAGCTTTCTTT.

There are many counts of this clonotype. This sequence joins TRBV20-1 and TRBJ2-3; TRBD2 matches at 7 bases. CDR1 DFQATT and CDR2 SNEGSKA come from the germline V gene (reference sequence). J was trimmed by 0 bases and V by 3 bases; bases with no gene match: 6. This CDR3 contains 15 residues. The CDR3 region is CSASQLAESTDTQYF. The DNA of the CDR3 is TGCAGTGCTAGTCAGCTAGCGGAAAGCACAGATACGCAGTATTTT.